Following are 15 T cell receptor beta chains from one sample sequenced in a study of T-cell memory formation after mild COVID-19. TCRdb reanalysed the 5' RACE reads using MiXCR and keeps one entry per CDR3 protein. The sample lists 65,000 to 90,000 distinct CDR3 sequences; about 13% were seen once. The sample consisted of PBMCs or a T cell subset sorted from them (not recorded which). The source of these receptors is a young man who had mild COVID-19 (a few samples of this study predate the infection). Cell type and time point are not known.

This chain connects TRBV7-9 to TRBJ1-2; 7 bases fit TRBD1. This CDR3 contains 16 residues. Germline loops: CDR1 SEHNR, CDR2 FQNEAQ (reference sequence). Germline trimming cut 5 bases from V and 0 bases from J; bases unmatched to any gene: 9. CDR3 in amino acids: CASSRNRDSPNYGYTF. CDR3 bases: TGTGCCAGCAGCCGAAATAGGGACAGCCCTAACTATGGCTACACCTTC.

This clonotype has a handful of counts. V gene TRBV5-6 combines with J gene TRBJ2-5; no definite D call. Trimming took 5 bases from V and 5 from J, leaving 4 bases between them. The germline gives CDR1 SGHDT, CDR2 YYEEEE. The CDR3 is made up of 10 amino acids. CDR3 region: CASRGETQYF. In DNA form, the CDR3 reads TGTGCCAGCAGGGGGGAGACCCAGTACTTC.

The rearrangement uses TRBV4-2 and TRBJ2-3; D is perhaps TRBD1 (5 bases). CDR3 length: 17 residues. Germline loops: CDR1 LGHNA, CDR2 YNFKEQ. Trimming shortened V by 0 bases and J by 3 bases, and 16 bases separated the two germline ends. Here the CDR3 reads CASSQEVMARATDTQYF. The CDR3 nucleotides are TGTGCCAGCAGCCAAGAAGTAATGGCCAGGGCAACAGATACGCAGTATTTT.

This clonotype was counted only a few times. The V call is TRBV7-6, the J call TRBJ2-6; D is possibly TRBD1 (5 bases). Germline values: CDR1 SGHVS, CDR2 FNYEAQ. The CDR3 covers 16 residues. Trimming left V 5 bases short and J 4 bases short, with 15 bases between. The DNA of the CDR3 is TGTGCCAGCAGCCCCATACCTAGGGGAGGGGCCAACGTCCTGACTTTC. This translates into CASSPIPRGGANVLTF.

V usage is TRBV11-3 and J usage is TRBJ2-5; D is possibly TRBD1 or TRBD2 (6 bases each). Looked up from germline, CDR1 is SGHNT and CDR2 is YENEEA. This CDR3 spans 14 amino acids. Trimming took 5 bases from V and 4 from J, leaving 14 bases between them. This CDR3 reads CASSPRGAAETQYF. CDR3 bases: TGTGCCAGCAGCCCAAGGGGGGCAGCAGAGACCCAGTACTTC.

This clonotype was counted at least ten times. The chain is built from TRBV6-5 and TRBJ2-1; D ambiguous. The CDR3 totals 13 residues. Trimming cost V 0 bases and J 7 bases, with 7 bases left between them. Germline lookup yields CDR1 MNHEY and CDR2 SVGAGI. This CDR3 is CASSYSQWNEQFF. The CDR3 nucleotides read TGTGCCAGCAGTTACTCCCAGTGGAATGAGCAGTTCTTC.

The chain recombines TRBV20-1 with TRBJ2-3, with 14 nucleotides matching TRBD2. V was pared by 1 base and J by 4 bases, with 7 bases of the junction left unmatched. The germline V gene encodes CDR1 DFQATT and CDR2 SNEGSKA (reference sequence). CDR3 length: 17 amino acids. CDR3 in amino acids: CSARVRTSGGIADTQYF. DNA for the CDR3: TGCAGTGCTAGAGTCCGGACTAGCGGGGGGATTGCAGATACGCAGTATTTT.

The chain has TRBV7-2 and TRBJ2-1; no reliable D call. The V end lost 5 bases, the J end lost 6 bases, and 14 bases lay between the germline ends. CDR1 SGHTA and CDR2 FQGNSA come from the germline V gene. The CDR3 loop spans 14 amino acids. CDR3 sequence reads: CASSHQTQFNEQFF. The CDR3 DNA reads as TGTGCCAGCAGCCATCAAACACAATTCAATGAGCAGTTCTTC. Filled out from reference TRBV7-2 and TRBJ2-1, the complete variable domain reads GAGVSQSPSNKVTEKGKDVELRCDPISGHTALYWYRQSLGQGLEFLIYFQGNSAPDKSGLPSDRFSAERTGGSVSTLTIQRTQQEDSAVYLCASSHQTQFNEQFFGPGTRLTVL.

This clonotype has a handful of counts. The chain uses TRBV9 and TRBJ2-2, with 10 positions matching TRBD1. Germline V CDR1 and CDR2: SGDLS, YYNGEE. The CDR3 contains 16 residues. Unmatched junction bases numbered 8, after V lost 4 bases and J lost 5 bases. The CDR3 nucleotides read TGTGCCAGCAGCTTTGGGGGACAGGGGAGGACCGGGGAGCTGTTTTTT. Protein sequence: CASSFGGQGRTGELFF.

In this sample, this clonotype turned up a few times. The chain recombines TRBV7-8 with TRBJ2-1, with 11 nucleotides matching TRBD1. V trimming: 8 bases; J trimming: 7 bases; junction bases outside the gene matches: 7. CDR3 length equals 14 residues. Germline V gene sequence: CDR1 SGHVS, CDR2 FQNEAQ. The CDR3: CASSGTGGWNEQFF. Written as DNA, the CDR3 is TGTGCCAGCTCCGGGACAGGGGGATGGAATGAGCAGTTCTTC.

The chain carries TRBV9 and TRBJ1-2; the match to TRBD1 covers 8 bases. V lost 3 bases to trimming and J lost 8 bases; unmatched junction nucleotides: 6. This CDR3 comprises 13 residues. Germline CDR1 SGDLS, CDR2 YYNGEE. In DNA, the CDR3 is TGTGCCAGCAGCGGCCAGGGGGCGTGGGGCTACACCTTC. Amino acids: CASSGQGAWGYTF.

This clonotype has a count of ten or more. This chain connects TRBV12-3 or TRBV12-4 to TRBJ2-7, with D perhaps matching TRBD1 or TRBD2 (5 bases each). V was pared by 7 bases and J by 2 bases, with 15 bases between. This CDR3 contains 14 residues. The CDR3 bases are TGTGCCAGCATCTCCGGGGACCGACCCTACGAGCAGTACTTC. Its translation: CASISGDRPYEQYF.

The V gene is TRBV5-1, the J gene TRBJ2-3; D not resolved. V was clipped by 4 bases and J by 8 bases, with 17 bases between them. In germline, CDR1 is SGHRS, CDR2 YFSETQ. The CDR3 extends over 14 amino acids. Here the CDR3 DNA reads TGCGCCAGCAGCCACAAAAAACGGCGTGTTACGCAGTATTTT. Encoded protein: CASSHKKRRVTQYF.

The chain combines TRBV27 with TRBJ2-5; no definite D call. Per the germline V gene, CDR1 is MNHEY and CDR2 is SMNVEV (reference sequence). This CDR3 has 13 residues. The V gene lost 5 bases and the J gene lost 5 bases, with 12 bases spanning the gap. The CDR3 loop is CASSTVGWETQYF. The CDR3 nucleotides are TGTGCCAGCAGTACCGTTGGCTGGGAGACCCAGTACTTC.

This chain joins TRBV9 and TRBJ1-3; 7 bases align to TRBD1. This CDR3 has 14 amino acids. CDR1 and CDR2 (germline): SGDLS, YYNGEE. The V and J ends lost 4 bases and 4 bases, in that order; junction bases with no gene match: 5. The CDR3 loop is CASSPGTEGNTIYF. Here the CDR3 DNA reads TGTGCCAGCAGCCCCGGGACAGAAGGAAACACCATATATTTT.